This TCR beta chain appears in the sequencing data of a study of human T cells and chemical hapten exposure. Study overall: Alopecia areata, totalis or universalis affected patients, mainly female.

Trimming removed 6 bases from V and 3 bases from J, with 14 bases in between. This CDR3 spans 14 amino acids. Time point of the sample: pre-sensitization, week 0. Treatment described: therapeutic diphenylcyclopropenone sensitization with weekly scalp DPC. Blood collection happened ahead of applying each patch test. TCRdb reprocessed the RACE reads with MiXCR, giving one entry per CDR3 protein. The table includes under 300,000 distinct CDR3 sequences, about 9% detected once. This receptor was obtained from a middle-aged woman with alopecia areata. Some clones in this sample may be carry-over from other donors' samples. This material consisted of whole blood, taken in connection with sensitization to the hapten diphenylcyclopropenone (DPC). The rearrangement uses TRBV12-3 or TRBV12-4 and TRBJ1-2; D perhaps matches TRBD1 (5 bases). CDR3 amino acids: CASSRAGVDYGYTF. In DNA form, the CDR3 reads TGTGCCAGCAGCCGGGCGGGGGTAGACTATGGCTACACCTTC.